The 20 T cell receptor beta chains listed next were all sequenced from one sample in a study of naive and memory T cell subsets. Four PCR rounds used nested alpha and beta constant region primers plus the SP2 primer. TCRdb passed the UMI-ligation and nested PCR reads through MiXCR, listing each CDR3 protein once. The sample holds about 26,000 distinct CDR3 sequences, over 4% seen once. TCR cDNA received a 3' ligated oligonucleotide that carried a UMI. Sample: blood. Receptors originate from an adult in good health.

This clonotype was recorded many times. V gene TRBV12-3 or TRBV12-4 combines with J gene TRBJ1-2, with D possibly TRBD1 on 6 matching bases. The CDR3 is 14 amino acids. The germline V and J ends were trimmed by 6 bases and 5 bases, with 16 bases remaining between them. DNA of the CDR3: TGTGCCAGCAGACAATCCGGGACAAAGTATGGCTACACCTTC. This translates into CASRQSGTKYGYTF.

This clonotype appeared many times. V gene TRBV7-6 combines with J gene TRBJ2-1, with 10 positions matching TRBD2. Germline lookup yields CDR1 SGHVS and CDR2 FNYEAQ. The J segment lost 2 bases and the V segment lost 5 bases, leaving 6 bases of the junction unmatched. The CDR3 covers 16 residues. The CDR3 region is CASSPVAGGAYNEQFF. CDR3 nucleotide sequence: TGTGCCAGCAGCCCCGTAGCGGGAGGCGCCTACAATGAGCAGTTCTTC.

This clonotype was seen more than once but under ten times. This chain joins TRBV7-2 and TRBJ2-1; 8 bases are shared with TRBD2. The CDR3 extends over 15 amino acids. The V gene's germline CDR1 is SGHTA and CDR2 FQGNSA. Unmatched junction bases numbered 1, after V lost 1 base and J lost 2 bases. CDR3: CASSLVAGTYNEQFF. CDR3 bases: TGTGCCAGCAGCTTAGTAGCGGGGACCTACAATGAGCAGTTCTTC.

This clonotype has ten or more counts. The chain is built from TRBV20-1 and TRBJ2-1, with D maybe TRBD2 (6 bases). Trimming stripped 6 bases from V and 5 bases from J, with 14 bases between. CDR3 length: 13 residues. In germline, CDR1 is DFQATT, CDR2 SNEGSKA (reference sequence). The CDR3: CSAGRDWDNEQFF. The CDR3 region has the DNA TGCAGTGCGGGACGGGACTGGGACAATGAGCAGTTCTTC.

This clonotype has a count of ten or more. The chain employs TRBV7-8 and TRBJ2-3; TRBD2 matches at 8 bases. With V trimmed by 5 bases and J by 2 bases, 9 bases remained unmatched. CDR3 size: 16 residues. The V gene's germline CDR1 is SGHVS and CDR2 FQNEAQ. The CDR3 bases are TGTGCCAGCAGCACCCGGGGGGGCGGACCCACAGATACGCAGTATTTT. Its protein is CASSTRGGGPTDTQYF.

The chain couples TRBV19 to TRBJ1-1; a weak D match, TRBD1 (5 bases). Germline V lookup: CDR1 LNHDA, CDR2 SQIVND (reference sequence). The CDR3 spans 12 residues. With 7 bases removed from V and 1 base from J, the gap between germline ends came to 7 bases. This CDR3 is CASNDRNTEAFF. CDR3 coding DNA: TGTGCCAGTAATGACAGGAACACTGAAGCTTTCTTT.

In this sample, this clonotype turned up many times. This chain connects TRBV18 to TRBJ2-1; perhaps TRBD1 as D (6 bases). Trimming removed 2 bases from V and 8 bases from J, with 19 bases in between. The CDR3 runs to 16 residues. In germline, CDR1 is KGHSH, CDR2 LQKENI. The CDR3 protein is CASSPRLGQTMYEQFF. The CDR3 nucleotides read TGTGCCAGCTCACCAAGGTTAGGACAGACAATGTATGAGCAGTTCTTC.

This clonotype was observed a handful of times. The rearrangement joins TRBV29-1 to TRBJ2-5, with TRBD1 matching 8 bases. From germline, CDR1 is SQVTM and CDR2 ANQGSEA. V trimming: 5 bases; J trimming: 5 bases; junction bases outside the gene matches: 7. This CDR3 spans 13 amino acids. The CDR3 DNA sequence: TGCAGCGTTCTCAGGGGGCGCAGGGAGACCCAGTACTTC. As protein: CSVLRGRRETQYF.

V is TRBV12-3 or TRBV12-4 and J is TRBJ1-5; no definite D call. The V and J ends lost 3 bases and 3 bases respectively, with 9 bases between them. The CDR3 totals 14 residues. In DNA, the CDR3 is TGTGCCAGCAGTTTGGCGGATTCCAATCAGCCCCAGCATTTT. Amino acids: CASSLADSNQPQHF.

There are many counts of this clonotype. V is TRBV24-1 and J is TRBJ2-3; D unclear. CDR1 KGHDR and CDR2 SFDVKD come from the germline V gene. Deletions cut 1 base from V and 3 bases from J, with 4 bases between. The CDR3 consists of 13 residues. The CDR3 region has the DNA TGTGCCACCAGTGATTTCCAGACAGATACGCAGTATTTT. Amino acids: CATSDFQTDTQYF.

This clonotype was recorded at least ten times. This chain connects TRBV7-9 to TRBJ1-5, with TRBD1 matching over 7 bases. The V segment lost 5 bases and the J segment 5 bases; nucleotides outside the gene matches: 6. Germline V gene lookup returns CDR1 SEHNR and CDR2 FQNEAQ (reference sequence). This CDR3 is built from 14 residues. For the CDR3, the DNA is TGTGCCAGCAGCCAGACAGGGTTCGATCAGCCCCAGCATTTT. Protein: CASSQTGFDQPQHF.

This clonotype was detected a few times. The gene calls are TRBV9 and TRBJ2-1; TRBD2 agrees at 11 bases. From germline, CDR1 is SGDLS and CDR2 YYNGEE. The CDR3 covers 15 residues. Trimming took 3 bases from V and 5 from J; bases not matched to a gene: 4. As DNA, the CDR3 is TGTGCCAGCAGCGGTACTAGCGGGAGCAACAATGAGCAGTTCTTC. Its translation: CASSGTSGSNNEQFF.

This clonotype was seen a few times. V gene TRBV4-3 combines with J gene TRBJ1-2, with D perhaps TRBD1 (5 bases). The V gene's germline CDR1 is LGHNA and CDR2 YSLEER. The CDR3 has 17 amino acids. V was pared by 4 bases and J by 1 base, with 19 bases between. Here the CDR3 DNA reads TGCGCCAGCAGCCCATTTACTGCAGGGTTCTTTAACTATGGCTACACCTTC. Amino acids: CASSPFTAGFFNYGYTF.

This clonotype was recorded many times. The CDR3 DNA follows: TGTGCCAGCAGTTACACCCTAGCGGGAGTCTACAATGAGCAGTTCTTC. It translates to CASSYTLAGVYNEQFF. This chain joins TRBV6-5 and TRBJ2-1, with 10 bases that match TRBD2. CDR3 length equals 16 residues. The germline V gene has CDR1 MNHEY and CDR2 SVGAGI. V was clipped by 2 bases and J by 3 bases; unmatched bases: 4.

This clonotype was observed a few times. The chain uses TRBV5-1 and TRBJ2-3; D might be TRBD1 or TRBD2, each matching 5 bases. The V end was cut by 7 bases, the J end by 6 bases, with 9 bases between. The length of the CDR3 is 11 residues. The germline gives CDR1 SGHRS, CDR2 YFSETQ. In DNA form, the CDR3 reads TGCGCCAGCGGGGCGGGCGATACGCAGTATTTT. Its translation is CASGAGDTQYF.

Many counts were recorded for this clonotype. The chain employs TRBV9 and TRBJ2-3; TRBD1 might be the D (7 bases). CDR3 length: 17 amino acids. Germline V gene sequence: CDR1 SGDLS, CDR2 YYNGEE. V dropped 4 bases and J dropped 3 bases, with 21 bases sitting between them. The CDR3 is CASSPHIAAGGTDTQYF. The CDR3 DNA sequence: TGTGCCAGCAGCCCCCATATAGCGGCAGGGGGGACAGATACGCAGTATTTT.

This clonotype was picked up many times. The rearrangement joins TRBV7-9 to TRBJ1-5; TRBD1 might be the D (6 bases). Germline CDR1 is SEHNR and CDR2 is FQNEAQ (reference sequence). Trimming pared 3 bases from V and 5 bases from J, leaving 8 bases between. CDR3 length: 13 amino acids. The CDR3 region has the DNA TGTGCCAGCAGCTTTAGGGGGGATCAGCCCCAGCATTTT. Its protein is CASSFRGDQPQHF.

This clonotype has a count of ten or more. V usage is TRBV11-2 and J usage is TRBJ2-3; 9 bases are shared with TRBD1. Trimming took 1 base from V and 7 from J; bases not matched to a gene: 3. This CDR3 is 14 amino acids long. Germline assignment: CDR1 SGHAT and CDR2 FQNNGV. CDR3: CASSLGTGVNTQYF. The DNA of the CDR3 is TGTGCCAGCAGCTTAGGGACAGGGGTGAATACGCAGTATTTT.

This clonotype was detected ten times or more. J is TRBJ1-2 and V is TRBV7-9; unclear D gene. The length of the CDR3 is 15 residues. V dropped 2 bases and J dropped 1 base, with 11 bases sitting between them. The germline CDR1 and CDR2 sequences are SEHNR and FQNEAQ (reference sequence). The CDR3 loop is CASSLSPGSNYGYTF. CDR3 DNA sequence: TGTGCCAGCAGCTTATCCCCGGGAAGTAACTATGGCTACACCTTC.

This clonotype was detected ten times or more. The chain carries TRBV6-5 and TRBJ2-7, with TRBD2 matching over 11 bases. Germline trimming cut 5 bases from V and 4 bases from J; bases unmatched to any gene: 4. Germline CDR1 and CDR2: MNHEY and SVGAGI. The CDR3 is made up of 14 amino acids. CDR3 region: CASSRLAGLYEQYF. The CDR3, as DNA: TGTGCCAGCAGTAGACTAGCGGGACTATACGAGCAGTACTTC.